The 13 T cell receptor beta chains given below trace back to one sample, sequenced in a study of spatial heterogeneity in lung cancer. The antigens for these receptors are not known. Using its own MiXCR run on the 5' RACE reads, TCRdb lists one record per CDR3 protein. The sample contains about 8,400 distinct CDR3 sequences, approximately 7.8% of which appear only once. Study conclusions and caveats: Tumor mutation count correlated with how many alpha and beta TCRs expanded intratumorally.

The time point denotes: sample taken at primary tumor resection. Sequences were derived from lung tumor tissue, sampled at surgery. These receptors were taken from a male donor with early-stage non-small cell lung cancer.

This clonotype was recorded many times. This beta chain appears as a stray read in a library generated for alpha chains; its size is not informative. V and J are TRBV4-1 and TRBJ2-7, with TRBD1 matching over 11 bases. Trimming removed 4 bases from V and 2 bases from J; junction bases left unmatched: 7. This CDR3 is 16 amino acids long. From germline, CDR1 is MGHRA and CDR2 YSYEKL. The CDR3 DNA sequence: TGCGCCAGCAGCCCTCCGGCGGACAGGGGGCCCTACGAGCAGTACTTC. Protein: CASSPPADRGPYEQYF.

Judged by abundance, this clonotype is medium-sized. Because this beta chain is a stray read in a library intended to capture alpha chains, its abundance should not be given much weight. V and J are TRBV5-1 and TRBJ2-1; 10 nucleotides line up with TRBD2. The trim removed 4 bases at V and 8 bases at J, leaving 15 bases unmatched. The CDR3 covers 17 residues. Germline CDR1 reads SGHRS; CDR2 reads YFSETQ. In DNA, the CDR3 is TGCGCCAGCAGCCCCGGCCGGCTAGCGGGAGAAAGGTATGAGCAGTTCTTC. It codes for CASSPGRLAGERYEQFF.

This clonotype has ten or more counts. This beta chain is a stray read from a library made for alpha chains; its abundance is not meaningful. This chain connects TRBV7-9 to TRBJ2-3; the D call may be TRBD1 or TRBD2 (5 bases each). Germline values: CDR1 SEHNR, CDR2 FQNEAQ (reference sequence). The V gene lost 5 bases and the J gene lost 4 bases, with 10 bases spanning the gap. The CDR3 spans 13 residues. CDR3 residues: CASSPRGPDTQYF. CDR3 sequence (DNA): TGTGCCAGCAGCCCGAGGGGCCCAGATACGCAGTATTTT.

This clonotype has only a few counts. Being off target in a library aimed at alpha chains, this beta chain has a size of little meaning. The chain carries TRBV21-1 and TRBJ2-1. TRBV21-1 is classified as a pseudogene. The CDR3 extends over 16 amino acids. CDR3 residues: CASSAIAASSYNEQFF. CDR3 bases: TGTGCCAGCAGCGCAATTGCAGCGAGCTCCTACAATGAGCAGTTCTTC.

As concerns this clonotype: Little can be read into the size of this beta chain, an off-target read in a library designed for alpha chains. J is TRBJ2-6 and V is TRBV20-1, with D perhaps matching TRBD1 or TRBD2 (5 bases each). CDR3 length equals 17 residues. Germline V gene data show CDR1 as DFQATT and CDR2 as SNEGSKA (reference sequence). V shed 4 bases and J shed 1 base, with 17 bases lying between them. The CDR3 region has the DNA TGCAGTGCTATCCCGAGTGGGGGAATATCTGGGGCCAACGTCCTGACTTTC. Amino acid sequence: CSAIPSGGISGANVLTF.

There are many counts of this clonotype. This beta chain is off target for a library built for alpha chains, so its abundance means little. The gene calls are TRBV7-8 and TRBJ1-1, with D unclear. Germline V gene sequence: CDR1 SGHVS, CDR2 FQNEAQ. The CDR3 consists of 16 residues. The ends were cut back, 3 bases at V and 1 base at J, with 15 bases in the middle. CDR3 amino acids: CASSFWTLKGNTEAFF. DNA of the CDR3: TGTGCCAGCAGCTTCTGGACCCTAAAGGGGAACACTGAAGCTTTCTTT.

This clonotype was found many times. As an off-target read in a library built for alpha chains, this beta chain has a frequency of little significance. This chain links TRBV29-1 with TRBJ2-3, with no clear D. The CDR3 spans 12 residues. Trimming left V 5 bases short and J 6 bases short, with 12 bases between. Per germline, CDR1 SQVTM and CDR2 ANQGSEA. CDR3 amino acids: CSVSTRPDTQYF. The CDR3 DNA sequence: TGCAGCGTTTCGACCCGTCCTGATACGCAGTATTTT.

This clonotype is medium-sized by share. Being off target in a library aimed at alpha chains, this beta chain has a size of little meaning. The CDR3 sequence is CASTPDLAGAYNEQFF. The DNA of the CDR3 is TGCGCCAGTACACCCGACTTAGCGGGAGCCTACAATGAGCAGTTCTTC. V usage is TRBV5-1 and J usage is TRBJ2-1, with TRBD2 matching over 9 bases. The CDR3 is 16 residues long. J lost 2 bases, V lost 8 bases, and 11 bases had no gene match. Germline-derived CDR1 and CDR2 are SGHRS and YFSETQ.

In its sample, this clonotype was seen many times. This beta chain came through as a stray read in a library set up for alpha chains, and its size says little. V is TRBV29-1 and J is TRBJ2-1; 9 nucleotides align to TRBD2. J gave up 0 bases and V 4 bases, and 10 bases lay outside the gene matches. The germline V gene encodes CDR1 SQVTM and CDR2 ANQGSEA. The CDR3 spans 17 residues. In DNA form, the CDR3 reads TGCAGCGTTGCTGGAGCGGGAGGCTCCAGCTCCTACAATGAGCAGTTCTTC. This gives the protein CSVAGAGGSSSYNEQFF.

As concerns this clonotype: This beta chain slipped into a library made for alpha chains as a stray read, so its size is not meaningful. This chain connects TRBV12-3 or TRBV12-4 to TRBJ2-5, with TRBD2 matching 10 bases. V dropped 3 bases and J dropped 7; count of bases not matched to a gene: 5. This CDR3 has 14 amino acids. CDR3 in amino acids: CASSFTSGKGTQYF. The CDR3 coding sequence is TGTGCCAGCAGTTTCACTAGCGGGAAGGGGACCCAGTACTTC.

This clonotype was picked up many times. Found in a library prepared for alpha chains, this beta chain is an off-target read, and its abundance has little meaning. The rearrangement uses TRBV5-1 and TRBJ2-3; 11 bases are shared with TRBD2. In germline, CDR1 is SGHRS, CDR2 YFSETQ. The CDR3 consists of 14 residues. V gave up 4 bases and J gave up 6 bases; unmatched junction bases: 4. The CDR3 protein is CASSTLAGEDTQYF. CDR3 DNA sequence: TGCGCCAGCAGCACACTAGCGGGAGAGGATACGCAGTATTTT.

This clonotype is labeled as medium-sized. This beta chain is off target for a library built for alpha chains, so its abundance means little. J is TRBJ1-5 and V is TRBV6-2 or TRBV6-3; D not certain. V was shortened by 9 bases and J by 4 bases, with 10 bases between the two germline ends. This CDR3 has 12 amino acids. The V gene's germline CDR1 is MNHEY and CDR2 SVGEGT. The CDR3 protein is CASNPRNQPQHF. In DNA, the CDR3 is TGTGCCAGTAACCCCCGGAATCAGCCCCAGCATTTT.

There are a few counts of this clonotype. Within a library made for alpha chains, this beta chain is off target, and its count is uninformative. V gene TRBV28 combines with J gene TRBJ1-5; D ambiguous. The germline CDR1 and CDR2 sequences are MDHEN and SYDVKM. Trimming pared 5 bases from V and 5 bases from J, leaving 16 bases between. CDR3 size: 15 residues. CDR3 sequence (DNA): TGTGCCAGCAGTCCCGAAGGGCCCGGGCATCAGCCCCAGCATTTT. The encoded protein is CASSPEGPGHQPQHF.